These T cell receptor beta chains were read from a single sample in a study of regulatory T cells in long-lasting Graves disease. TCRdb independently ran MiXCR on the multiplex PCR reads; one entry per CDR3 protein. Altogether approximately 500,000 distinct CDR3 sequences are present, 20% to 25% being singletons, with the ten largest covering about 7%. Here the sequenced sample was peripheral blood mononuclear cells (PBMCs), taken when the disease was refractory, from a patient treated with antithyroid drugs. The receptors come from a female donor with Graves disease. Both conserved end residues are part of each CDR3. Fields, in order: V gene, clone size, J gene, D gene, CDR3 DNA, CDR3 protein. A D gene is named only where the DNA matches it firmly. Clone size is not always given. Where it is, it says once, few, many or a class for expanded clones.

TRBV19	NA	TRBJ1-2	TRBD1	TGTGCCAGTAGTATTTGGCTCCGGGACAGGGACGAAGACTATGGCTACACCTTC	CASSIWLRDRDEDYGYTF
TRBV19	NA	TRBJ2-2	TRBD1	TGTGCCAGCGGGACGCTAGGGGGCGCGGGCGGGGAGCTGTTTTTT	CASGTLGGAGGELFF
TRBV6-1	many	TRBJ1-6	NA	TGTGCCAGCAGTCCCGGGTACGGTGGTTCACCCCTCCACTTT	CASSPGYGGSPLHF
TRBV28	many	TRBJ1-6	NA	TGTGCCAGCAGTTTATGGCAAACATTCTCAGGGGCACGGGATTCACCCCTCCACTTT	CASSLWQTFSGARDSPLHF
TRBV10-3	NA	TRBJ2-3	TRBD1	TGTGCCATCAGTCGAGGACAGGGGGCTGCAGATACGCAGTATTTT	CAISRGQGAADTQYF
TRBV19	few	TRBJ1-5	NA	TGTGCCAGTAGTATAGAACAGGATTATAGCAATCAGCCCCAGCATTTT	CASSIEQDYSNQPQHF
TRBV5-5	NA	TRBJ2-3	NA	TGTGCCAGCGCACGAACTGACGCAACGGCAGATACGCAGTATTTT	CASARTDATADTQYF
TRBV7-8	many	TRBJ2-1	TRBD1	TGTGCCAGCAGCTCAGGAGACAGGGTCAATGAGCAGTTCTTC	CASSSGDRVNEQFF
TRBV15	NA	TRBJ1-6	NA	TGTGCCACCAGCAGGGGAGTTAATTCACCCCTCCACTTT	CATSRGVNSPLHF
TRBV6-9	many	TRBJ1-4	NA	TGTGCCAGCAGTTACTTTGCAGCATCCTCAACTAATGAAAAACTGTTTTTT	CASSYFAASSTNEKLFF